The 32 T cell receptor beta chains below all came from one sample that was sequenced in a study of T cells after yellow fever vaccination. TCRdb called the 5' RACE reads again in MiXCR, with one record for every CDR3 protein. The sample shows roughly 500,000 distinct CDR3 sequences, 15% to 20% of them seen only once. This sample comprised PBMCs, obtained 15 days after the yellow fever booster vaccination. These receptors all stem from a man aged 30 to 45 who received the YFV17D yellow fever vaccine.

The CDR3 region is CASSFPGLAETQYF. CDR3 DNA sequence: TGTGCCAGCAGTTTTCCGGGGCTAGCTGAGACCCAGTACTTC. This chain links TRBV12-3 or TRBV12-4 with TRBJ2-5; either TRBD1 or TRBD2 may supply D (5 bases each). The length of the CDR3 is 14 residues. The germline V and J ends were trimmed by 3 bases and 5 bases, with 13 bases remaining between them.

V gene TRBV7-2 combines with J gene TRBJ2-2; 7 bases map to TRBD1. The CDR3 has 16 residues. V lost 5 bases to trimming and J lost 4 bases; unmatched junction nucleotides: 10. Germline assignment: CDR1 SGHTA and CDR2 FQGNSA. CDR3 loop: CASSSRQGLSTGELFF. The CDR3 nucleotides read TGTGCCAGCAGCAGCCGACAGGGATTATCCACCGGGGAGCTGTTTTTT. Using reference TRBV7-2 and TRBJ2-2 for the parts outside the CDR3, the full variable domain is GAGVSQSPSNKVTEKGKDVELRCDPISGHTALYWYRQSLGQGLEFLIYFQGNSAPDKSGLPSDRFSAERTGGSVSTLTIQRTQQEDSAVYLCASSSRQGLSTGELFFGEGSRLTVL.

This clonotype was detected ten times or more. V usage is TRBV6-5 and J usage is TRBJ2-5; tentative D call: TRBD2 (5 bases). The end of the DNA is better explained by TRBJ2-3, so the J call may be wrong. This CDR3 comprises 11 residues. Germline CDR1 and CDR2: MNHEY and SVGAGI. Here the CDR3 reads CASSQGGTQYF. In nucleotides, the CDR3 is TGTGCCAGCTCTCAAGGAGGTACGCAGTATTTT.

In its sample, this clonotype was seen once. The chain recombines TRBV7-9 with TRBJ2-1; possibly TRBD2 for D (5 bases). The germline V and J ends were trimmed by 6 bases and 5 bases, with 23 bases remaining between them. This CDR3 has 17 residues. Germline CDR1 reads SEHNR; CDR2 reads FQNEAQ (reference sequence). The CDR3 region is CASSPPSGWAGHNEQFF. CDR3 DNA: TGTGCCAGCAGTCCTCCCTCGGGGTGGGCCGGGCACAATGAGCAGTTCTTC.

This clonotype has just a few counts. The chain uses TRBV28 and TRBJ2-7; D unclear. This CDR3 has 13 residues. Germline V gene data show CDR1 as MDHEN and CDR2 as SYDVKM. Deletions cut 5 bases from V and 4 bases from J, with 12 bases between. As DNA, the CDR3 is TGTGCCAGCAGTCTCGGTAGGCAGTACGAGCAGTACTTC. Protein: CASSLGRQYEQYF. Looking up the rest from reference TRBV28 and TRBJ2-7 gives the full variable domain: DVKVTQSSRYLVKRTGEKVFLECVQDMDHENMFWYRQDPGLGLRLIYFSYDVKMKEKGDIPEGYSVSREKKERFSLILESASTNQTSMYLCASSLGRQYEQYFGPGTRLTVT.

The gene calls are TRBV12-3 or TRBV12-4 and TRBJ2-2; 9 bases are a match to TRBD1. After removal of 4 bases from V and 4 bases from J, the junction contained 4 bases not matched to a gene. This CDR3 spans 15 amino acids. The CDR3 loop is CASSYGTGSTGELFF. The CDR3 region has the DNA TGTGCCAGCAGTTACGGGACAGGGAGCACCGGGGAGCTGTTTTTT.

This clonotype was picked up a small number of times. A read error is possible here, since a much larger clone lies one base away. V usage is TRBV7-2 and J usage is TRBJ2-1; 10 bases map to TRBD2. Germline values: CDR1 SGHTA, CDR2 FQGNSA. CDR3 length: 15 amino acids. Trimming cost V 1 base and J 7 bases; bases outside gene matches: 4. CDR3 residues: CASSLVSGRWNEQFF. As DNA, the CDR3 is TGTGCCAGCAGCTTAGTTAGCGGGAGGTGGAATGAGCAGTTCTTC.

This clonotype was detected a few times. The chain recombines TRBV4-1 with TRBJ1-1; D is unresolved. The V and J ends lost 1 base and 4 bases respectively, with 7 bases between them. This CDR3 has 13 amino acids. Germline V lookup: CDR1 MGHRA, CDR2 YSYEKL. In DNA, the CDR3 is TGCGCCAGCAGCCAAGGTGGATTCACTGAAGCTTTCTTT. Translation: CASSQGGFTEAFF.

A few counts support this clonotype. The chain is built from TRBV6-2 or TRBV6-3 and TRBJ2-5; no clear D. Trimming stripped 2 bases from V and 1 base from J, with 11 bases between. CDR3 length: 15 amino acids. CDR1 is MNHEY, CDR2 SVGEGT, per germline. CDR3 in DNA: TGTGCCAGCAGTTACCCGCAGACGGGCCAAGAGACCCAGTACTTC. This translates into CASSYPQTGQETQYF.

This chain joins TRBV6-2 or TRBV6-3 and TRBJ2-1; 7 positions match TRBD2. There are 13 residues in the CDR3. V trimming: 5 bases; J trimming: 7 bases; junction bases outside the gene matches: 5. Germline-derived CDR1 and CDR2 are MNHEY and SVGEGT. CDR3 in amino acids: CASSRGSRNEQFF. The CDR3, as DNA: TGTGCCAGCAGTCGCGGGAGTCGGAATGAGCAGTTCTTC.

This chain links TRBV5-5 with TRBJ2-1, with a weak D call TRBD2 (5 bases). CDR1 SGHKS and CDR2 YYEKEE come from the germline V gene (reference sequence). V was clipped by 4 bases and J by 5 bases, with 10 bases between them. The CDR3 is 13 amino acids. The CDR3 reads CASSTWTHNEQFF. The CDR3 nucleotides are TGTGCCAGCAGCACCTGGACTCACAATGAGCAGTTCTTC.

The chain uses TRBV9 and TRBJ1-1; unclear D gene. This CDR3 is 14 amino acids long. The germline CDR1 and CDR2 sequences are SGDLS and YYNGEE. Trimming left V 1 base short and J 5 bases short, with 12 bases between. DNA of the CDR3: TGTGCCAGCAGCGTATTGTCAGGCGGAACTGAAGCTTTCTTT. Translated: CASSVLSGGTEAFF.

This clonotype was seen only a few times. The rearrangement uses TRBV20-1 and TRBJ2-1, with 10 bases matching TRBD2. After removal of 0 bases from V and 7 bases from J, the junction contained 9 bases not matched to a gene. This CDR3 region has 16 residues. The germline gives CDR1 DFQATT, CDR2 SNEGSKA (reference sequence). CDR3 in amino acids: CSARDLSGRALNEQFF. As DNA, the CDR3 is TGCAGTGCTAGAGATCTGAGCGGGAGGGCCTTGAATGAGCAGTTCTTC.

The chain joins TRBV5-5 to TRBJ1-5; 7 bases align to TRBD1. The CDR3 runs 15 residues. Per germline, CDR1 SGHKS and CDR2 YYEKEE (reference sequence). J gave up 6 bases and V 0 bases, and 6 bases lay outside the gene matches. CDR3 DNA: TGTGCCAGCAGCTTGGAGGGGGCAGGGGGTCAGCCCCAGCATTTT. Protein sequence: CASSLEGAGGQPQHF.

The chain uses TRBV19 and TRBJ1-1; D gene ambiguous. Germline CDR1 LNHDA, CDR2 SQIVND (reference sequence). The CDR3 is 15 residues long. V dropped 1 base and J dropped 4 bases, with 13 bases sitting between them. The CDR3 loop is CASSIGGLRRTEAFF. CDR3 in DNA: TGTGCCAGTAGTATAGGAGGATTGCGTCGCACTGAAGCTTTCTTT. Supplemented by reference TRBV19 and TRBJ1-1, the full variable domain reads DGGITQSPKYLFRKEGQNVTLSCEQNLNHDAMYWYRQDPGQGLRLIYYSQIVNDFQKGDIAEGYSVSREKKESFPLTVTSAQKNPTAFYLCASSIGGLRRTEAFFGQGTRLTVV.

This clonotype was counted between two and nine times. The V gene is TRBV9, the J gene TRBJ2-5, with 8 bases lining up with TRBD1. Germline CDR1 reads SGDLS; CDR2 reads YYNGEE. V lost 2 bases to trimming and J lost 2 bases; unmatched junction nucleotides: 11. The CDR3 has 17 residues. CDR3 in amino acids: CASSVTNRGSGQETQYF. CDR3 in DNA: TGTGCCAGCAGCGTCACGAACAGGGGGAGTGGGCAAGAGACCCAGTACTTC.

V and J are TRBV20-1 and TRBJ2-2, with 9 nucleotides matching TRBD2. The junction had 7 bases not matched to a gene; V was cut back by 5 bases and J by 6 bases. The CDR3 extends over 14 amino acids. The germline gives CDR1 DFQATT, CDR2 SNEGSKA (reference sequence). CDR3 nucleotide sequence: TGCAGTGCTTATAGCGGGAGATATCCCGGGGAGCTGTTTTTT. Encoded protein: CSAYSGRYPGELFF.

The chain carries TRBV4-3 and TRBJ2-3; 11 nucleotides align to TRBD2. Germline V gene sequence: CDR1 LGHNA, CDR2 YSLEER. The ends lost 0 bases at V and 4 bases at J; junction bases unmatched: 6. The CDR3 spans 17 residues. In DNA form, the CDR3 reads TGCGCCAGCAGCCAAGAGGGGCCGGGACTAGCGGCAGATACGCAGTATTTT. Protein sequence: CASSQEGPGLAADTQYF.

The sample holds many counts of this clonotype. The rearrangement joins TRBV7-2 to TRBJ2-1; 7 bases map to TRBD2. Germline assignment: CDR1 SGHTA and CDR2 FQGNSA. CDR3 length equals 15 residues. After removal of 5 bases from V and 8 bases from J, the junction contained 12 bases not matched to a gene. CDR3 loop: CASSPTHQAGDEQFF. The CDR3 DNA follows: TGTGCCAGCAGCCCAACCCACCAGGCGGGAGATGAGCAGTTCTTC.

V is TRBV18 and J is TRBJ2-1; TRBD2 aligns across 11 bases. CDR1 is KGHSH, CDR2 LQKENI, per germline. Trimming took 3 bases from V and 7 from J; bases not matched to a gene: 5. The CDR3 covers 15 residues. CDR3 protein: CASSPLRLAGNEQFF. The CDR3 DNA follows: TGTGCCAGCTCACCCCTTAGACTAGCGGGAAATGAGCAGTTCTTC. The full variable domain, with the rest looked up from reference TRBV18 and TRBJ2-1, is NAGVMQNPRHLVRRRGQEARLRCSPMKGHSHVYWYRQLPEEGLKFMVYLQKENIIDESGMPKERFSAEFPKEGPSILRIQQVVRGDSAAYFCASSPLRLAGNEQFFGPGTRLTVL.

A remark on this clonotype: Relative to the germline gene, one junction end is altered; a read error may explain this. The genes are TRBV6-2 or TRBV6-3 and TRBJ2-1; the D gene is possibly TRBD2 (6 bases). This CDR3 comprises 11 residues. The V gene's germline CDR1 is MNHEY and CDR2 SVGEGT. In nucleotides, the CDR3 is TGTGCCAGCAGTTACCGGGACTTTCCCACCTTC. This translates into CASSYRDFPTF.

This sequence joins TRBV15 and TRBJ2-1; 9 bases match TRBD2. CDR3 length: 18 residues. The junction had 17 bases not matched to a gene; V was cut back by 1 base and J by 10 bases. Germline V gene sequence: CDR1 LNHNV, CDR2 YYDKDF (reference sequence). Here the CDR3 DNA reads TGTGCCACCAGCAGAGTCACCGCGGGGGGGACTAGTACTGCGGAGCAGTTCTTC. Its protein is CATSRVTAGGTSTAEQFF.

This clonotype was recorded a few times. The chain links TRBV6-5 to TRBJ2-7, with D possibly TRBD2 on 5 matching bases. V lost 2 bases and J lost 7, with 18 bases in between. The CDR3 contains 15 residues. CDR1 is MNHEY, CDR2 SVGAGI, per germline. CDR3 sequence: CASSYISAGMEEQYF. The CDR3 bases are TGTGCCAGCAGTTACATTAGCGCGGGTATGGAAGAGCAGTACTTC.

This clonotype was counted once. The chain recombines TRBV9 with TRBJ2-7; maybe TRBD1 (5 bases). The V gene's germline CDR1 is SGDLS and CDR2 YYNGEE. V lost 4 bases and J 1 base, leaving 12 bases between the germline ends. The CDR3 is 14 amino acids. The CDR3 nucleotides are TGTGCCAGCAGCCAACCCCCAGGGTCCTACGAGCAGTACTTC. It is translated as CASSQPPGSYEQYF. The full variable domain, its missing parts supplied by reference TRBV9 and TRBJ2-7, is DSGVTQTPKHLITATGQRVTLRCSPRSGDLSVYWYQQSLDQGLQFLIQYYNGEERAKGNILERFSAQQFPDLHSELNLSSLELGDSALYFCASSQPPGSYEQYFGPGTRLTVT.

CDR3 amino acids: CATKAWGEGYEQYF. The CDR3 DNA reads as TGTGCCACCAAAGCTTGGGGGGAGGGGTACGAGCAGTACTTC. The chain joins TRBV28 to TRBJ2-7; 7 nucleotides align to TRBD2. V shed 10 bases, J shed 4 bases, and the junction held 13 bases outside the gene matches. The germline gives CDR1 MDHEN, CDR2 SYDVKM. This CDR3 is built from 14 residues. The full variable domain, its missing parts supplied by reference TRBV28 and TRBJ2-7, is DVKVTQSSRYLVKRTGEKVFLECVQDMDHENMFWYRQDPGLGLRLIYFSYDVKMKEKGDIPEGYSVSREKKERFSLILESASTNQTSMYLCATKAWGEGYEQYFGPGTRLTVT.

This chain links TRBV18 with TRBJ1-1; 9 bases fit TRBD1. This CDR3 has 15 residues. V was pared by 4 bases and J by 1 base, with 4 bases of the junction left unmatched. In germline, CDR1 is KGHSH, CDR2 LQKENI. The CDR3 DNA is TGTGCCAGCTCACGAGACAGGGGGGAGAACACTGAAGCTTTCTTT. It encodes CASSRDRGENTEAFF.

This clonotype showed up just a few times. The chain links TRBV19 to TRBJ2-1, with 7 bases fitting TRBD1. The CDR3 is 13 residues long. Germline CDR1 LNHDA, CDR2 SQIVND (reference sequence). The junction had 6 bases not matched to a gene; V was cut back by 4 bases and J by 9 bases. The CDR3 DNA reads TGTGCCAGTAGTAGACAGGGCAGGAGTGAGCAGTTCTTC. It yields the protein CASSRQGRSEQFF.

CDR3 amino acids: CASVRCSENQPQHF. CDR3 coding DNA: TGTGCTAGTGTTCGGTGCTCGGAGAATCAGCCCCAGCATTTT. This sequence joins TRBV12-5 and TRBJ1-5; D is unresolved. The CDR3 totals 14 residues. Trimming removed 7 bases at V and 4 bases at J, with 14 bases between. Germline V gene data show CDR1 as LGHNT and CDR2 as FRNRAP.

This clonotype came up a few times. The chain links TRBV9 to TRBJ1-4; D may be TRBD1 (5 bases). Trimming shortened V by 4 bases and J by 8 bases, and 12 bases separated the two germline ends. This CDR3 is 13 amino acids long. Germline V gene lookup returns CDR1 SGDLS and CDR2 YYNGEE. The CDR3 sequence: CASSMGPHEKLFF. The CDR3, as DNA: TGTGCCAGCAGCATGGGGCCCCACGAAAAACTGTTTTTT.

This clonotype was seen more than once but under ten times. The V and J genes are TRBV10-3 and TRBJ2-5; D perhaps matches TRBD2 (5 bases). V was trimmed by 0 bases and J by 4 bases, leaving 24 bases between them. Germline V gene sequence: CDR1 ENHRY, CDR2 SYGVKD. This CDR3 is built from 19 residues. Written as DNA, the CDR3 is TGTGCCATCAGTGAGTCGATAGTCATGAGGGCAGCGGATGGAGAGACCCAGTACTTC. The encoded protein is CAISESIVMRAADGETQYF.

This clonotype occurred a few times. The chain combines TRBV29-1 with TRBJ2-5; the match to TRBD1 covers 8 bases. Germline values: CDR1 SQVTM, CDR2 ANQGSEA. The CDR3 is 13 residues long. With V trimmed by 3 bases and J by 5 bases, 5 bases remained unmatched. In DNA form, the CDR3 reads TGCAGCGTTGAGCACAGGGGGTACGAGACCCAGTACTTC. It codes for CSVEHRGYETQYF.

This chain uses TRBV18 with TRBJ2-1; D remains ambiguous. V was cut by 7 bases and J by 2 bases, with 21 bases left in between. Germline V gives CDR1 KGHSH, CDR2 LQKENI. The CDR3 length is 17 residues. The CDR3 protein is CASLDPARPPPYNEQFF. The CDR3 DNA sequence: TGTGCCAGCTTGGACCCGGCGCGACCCCCCCCCTACAATGAGCAGTTCTTC.